These 17 T cell receptor beta chains originate from one sample sequenced in a study of cytomegalovirus exposure and HLA in healthy donors. Primers: 60 Vbeta forward and 13 Jbeta reverse. Libraries were prepared by immunoSEQ multiplex PCR; TCRdb keeps only in-frame clonotypes and omits some of them. This sample contains under 200,000 clones. The sample was PBMCs. The receptors derive from a young man in good health and CMV-seronegative.

The chain links TRBV13 to TRBJ1-6; no clear D gene. Deletions cut 8 bases from V and 14 bases from J, with 16 bases between. CDR1 is PRHDT, CDR2 FYEKMQ, per germline (reference sequence). The CDR3 spans 12 residues. CDR3 bases: TGTGCCAGCGGACTAACGGGTATGACCCTCCACTTT. Its translation: CASGLTGMTLHF.

The CDR3 reads CASSFGQGNTGELFF. For the CDR3, the DNA is TGCGCCAGCAGCTTCGGGCAGGGGAACACCGGGGAGCTGTTTTTT. The rearrangement joins TRBV5-1 to TRBJ2-2, with D possibly TRBD1 on 5 matching bases. V lost 2 bases and J lost 1, with 9 bases in between. CDR3 length equals 15 residues. CDR1 SGHRS and CDR2 YFSETQ come from the germline V gene.

As to this clone: One junction end does not reproduce the germline sequence, and a read error may be involved. The sample holds other DNA sequences that translate to the same CDR3. The gene calls are TRBV4-2 and TRBJ2-4, with 10 bases that match TRBD2. The germline gives CDR1 LGHNA, CDR2 YNFKEQ. CDR3 length equals 17 residues. CDR3 coding DNA: TGTGCCAGCAGCCAACCTTCTAGCGGGAGTTCCAAAAATATTCAGTACTTC. Protein: CASSQPSSGSSKNIQYF.

This sequence joins TRBV29-1 and TRBJ1-2; 7 positions match TRBD1. Germline CDR1 and CDR2: SQVTM and ANQGSEA. J was trimmed by 2 bases and V by 4 bases; bases with no gene match: 4. The CDR3 runs to 13 residues. The CDR3 is CSVGKGANYGYTF. The CDR3 nucleotides read TGCAGCGTTGGAAAGGGGGCGAACTATGGCTACACCTTC.

Worth noting for this clone: The junction shows a germline mismatch at one end, possibly a read error. This rearrangement joins TRBV11-3 to TRBJ2-2, with D possibly TRBD1 on 6 matching bases. Germline V gene sequence: CDR1 SGHNT, CDR2 YENEEA. This CDR3 is 16 amino acids long. This CDR3 is CASSLEGRGSTGELFF. In nucleotides, the CDR3 is TGTGCCAGCAGCCTAGAGGGCAGGGGCAGCACCGGGGAGCTGTTTTTT.

The chain is built from TRBV4-1 and TRBJ2-1, with 11 nucleotides matching TRBD1. Germline CDR1 reads MGHRA; CDR2 reads YSYEKL. The CDR3 extends over 17 amino acids. V dropped 0 bases and J dropped 7; count of bases not matched to a gene: 8. CDR3: CASSQEVRTGGRNEQFF. In DNA, the CDR3 is TGCGCCAGCAGCCAAGAGGTTCGGACAGGGGGCAGGAATGAGCAGTTCTTC.

The chain couples TRBV27 to TRBJ2-1, with 9 bases that match TRBD2. The V gene end was trimmed by 7 bases and the J gene end by 9 bases; junction bases not matched to a gene: 19. This CDR3 is built from 17 residues. Looked up from germline, CDR1 is MNHEY and CDR2 is SMNVEV (reference sequence). CDR3 in DNA: TGTGCCAGCATTTCCGGAGGGGCGGGAGGGGAGGGGATTGAGCAGTTCTTC. It translates to CASISGGAGGEGIEQFF.

The rearrangement links TRBV7-2 to TRBJ1-2; D unclear. V was clipped by 3 bases and J by 0 bases, with 11 bases between them. Germline-derived CDR1 and CDR2 are SGHTA and FQGNSA. The CDR3 totals 15 residues. CDR3 nucleotide sequence: TGTGCCAGCAGCTTGGACTTCCAAGCTAACTATGGCTACACCTTC. Its protein is CASSLDFQANYGYTF.

The chain has TRBV7-6 and TRBJ2-5; weak D call: TRBD1 (6 bases). The CDR3 runs 15 residues. Trimming removed 2 bases from V and 2 bases from J, with 12 bases in between. In germline, CDR1 is SGHVS, CDR2 FNYEAQ. CDR3 sequence (DNA): TGTGCCAGCAGCTTATCAGGGACAATTCAAGAGACCCAGTACTTC. Residues: CASSLSGTIQETQYF.

The V and J genes are TRBV19 and TRBJ2-6; TRBD1 matches at 7 bases. This CDR3 contains 17 residues. The ends lost 7 bases at V and 0 bases at J; junction bases unmatched: 9. Germline CDR1 is LNHDA and CDR2 is SQIVND (reference sequence). CDR3 amino acids: CASTPDRVGSGANVLTF. Written as DNA, the CDR3 is TGTGCCAGTACCCCTGACAGGGTAGGCTCTGGGGCCAACGTCCTGACTTTC.

The V and J genes are TRBV28 and TRBJ2-3; 7 nucleotides match TRBD2. The CDR3 is 15 amino acids. Germline CDR1 MDHEN, CDR2 SYDVKM. V was pared by 6 bases and J by 3 bases, with 9 bases of the junction left unmatched. The CDR3 reads CASRDSGLYTDTQYF. As DNA, the CDR3 is TGTGCCAGCAGAGATTCGGGACTATATACAGATACGCAGTATTTT.

The J gene is TRBJ1-1, the V gene TRBV2; D is uncertain. This CDR3 is built from 14 residues. Trimming cost V 0 bases and J 6 bases, with 11 bases left between them. Germline-derived CDR1 and CDR2 are SNHLY and FYNNEI. In DNA form, the CDR3 reads TGTGCCAGCAGTGAAGCAGGCGGTATCTCTGAAGCTTTCTTT. Its protein is CASSEAGGISEAFF.

V gene TRBV5-8 combines with J gene TRBJ2-1; 8 positions match TRBD2. The CDR3 runs to 19 residues. V shed 2 bases and J 4 bases; nucleotides not matched to a gene: 17. Germline-derived CDR1 and CDR2 are SGHTS and YDEGEE. CDR3 amino acids: CASSFRRGSGEGSYNEQFF. CDR3 DNA: TGTGCCAGCAGCTTCAGGAGAGGTAGCGGGGAGGGCTCGTACAATGAGCAGTTCTTC. Full variable domain (remainder filled in from reference TRBV5-8 and TRBJ2-1): EAGVTQSPTHLIKTRGQQATLRCSPISGHTSVYWYQQALGLGLQFLLWYDEGEERNRGNFPPRFSGRQFPNYSSELNVNALELEDSALYLCASSFRRGSGEGSYNEQFFGPGTRLTVL.

This chain joins TRBV27 and TRBJ2-7; D gene unclear. Per the germline V gene, CDR1 is MNHEY and CDR2 is SMNVEV (reference sequence). The length of the CDR3 is 14 residues. V lost 3 bases, J lost 0 bases, and 9 bases lay in between. The CDR3 DNA follows: TGTGCCAGCAGTTTCGGCAGGTACTCCTACGAGCAGTACTTC. As protein: CASSFGRYSYEQYF.

The chain carries TRBV19 and TRBJ1-3; a possible D gene is TRBD1 (5 bases). V shed 8 bases and J shed 0 bases, with 14 bases lying between them. The germline gives CDR1 LNHDA, CDR2 SQIVND (reference sequence). This CDR3 spans 15 amino acids. For the CDR3, the DNA is TGTGCCAGTTCAGTGGGGACTTACTCTGGAAACACCATATATTTT. Translated, it gives CASSVGTYSGNTIYF.

V and J are TRBV27 and TRBJ1-1; D is ambiguous. The germline CDR1 and CDR2 sequences are MNHEY and SMNVEV (reference sequence). Trimming pared 10 bases from V and 0 bases from J, leaving 12 bases between. CDR3 size: 13 residues. CDR3 amino acids: CATKRGVNTEAFF. For the CDR3, the DNA is TGTGCCACCAAACGGGGAGTGAACACTGAAGCTTTCTTT.

This sequence joins TRBV12-5 and TRBJ2-6; 7 bases match TRBD1. CDR1 LGHNT and CDR2 FRNRAP come from the germline V gene. The trim removed 6 bases at V and 0 bases at J, leaving 14 bases unmatched. This CDR3 comprises 19 residues. CDR3 residues: CASGQDRDRLNSGANVLTF. The DNA of the CDR3 is TGTGCTAGTGGCCAGGACCGGGACAGACTAAACTCTGGGGCCAACGTCCTGACTTTC. Full variable domain (outside the CDR3, taken from reference TRBV12-5 and TRBJ2-6): DARVTQTPRHKVTEMGQEVTMRCQPILGHNTVFWYRQTMMQGLELLAYFRNRAPLDDSGMPKDRFSAEMPDATLATLKIQPSEPRDSAVYFCASGQDRDRLNSGANVLTFGAGSRLTVL.